This TCR beta chain was obtained from a study of CD4 T cell repertoires in COVID-19. About the research overall: CFSE-low cells expanded roughly ten days with IL-2, then restimulated with other coronavirus spikes. The study, taken as a whole, reports: Suggested intraclonal diversification: top SARS-CoV-2-reactive clonotypes appeared in two or three memory subsets. Between roughly 7 and 25% of SARS-CoV-2 clonotypes also appeared in SARS-CoV and/or HKU1 spike cultures.

Using immunoSEQ multiplex PCR, the repertoire was profiled, and TCRdb retains in-frame clones only, with some absent. Seen here are around 22,000 clones, around 86% observed once, and the top ten hold over 0.55%. No culture step preceded sequencing of the ex vivo isolated memory T cells. This clone came up a few times. Its antigen is not identified. The V gene end was trimmed by 3 bases and the J gene end by 6 bases; junction bases not matched to a gene: 8. This CDR3 region has 15 residues. Germline assignment: CDR1 SGDLS and CDR2 YYNGEE. The chain carries TRBV9 and TRBJ2-1; TRBD2 matches at 8 bases. The sequence was collected from a human donor who had COVID-19. The source was central memory CD4+ T cells from blood, collected before the COVID-19 pandemic. CDR3 region: CASSAGTSFTNEQFF. The CDR3 coding sequence is TGTGCCAGCAGCGCCGGGACTAGTTTCACCAATGAGCAGTTCTTC.